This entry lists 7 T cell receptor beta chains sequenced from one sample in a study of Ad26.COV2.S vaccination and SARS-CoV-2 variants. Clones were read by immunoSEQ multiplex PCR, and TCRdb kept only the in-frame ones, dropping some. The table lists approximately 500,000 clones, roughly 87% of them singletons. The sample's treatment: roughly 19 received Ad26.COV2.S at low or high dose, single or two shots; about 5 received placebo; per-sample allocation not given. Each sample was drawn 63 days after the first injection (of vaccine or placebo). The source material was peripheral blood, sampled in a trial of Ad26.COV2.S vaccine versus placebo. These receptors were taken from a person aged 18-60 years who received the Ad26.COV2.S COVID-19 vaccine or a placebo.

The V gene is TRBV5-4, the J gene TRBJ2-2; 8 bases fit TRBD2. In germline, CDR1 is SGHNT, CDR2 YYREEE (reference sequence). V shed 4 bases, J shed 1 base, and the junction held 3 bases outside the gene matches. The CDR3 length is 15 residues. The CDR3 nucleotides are TGTGCCAGCAGCCCCGGGGGGGGGAACACCGGGGAGCTGTTTTTT. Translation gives CASSPGGGNTGELFF. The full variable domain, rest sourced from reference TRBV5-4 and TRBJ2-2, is ETGVTQSPTHLIKTRGQQVTLRCSSQSGHNTVSWYQQALGQGPQFIFQYYREEENGRGNFPPRFSGLQFPNYSSELNVNALELDDSALYLCASSPGGGNTGELFFGEGSRLTVL.

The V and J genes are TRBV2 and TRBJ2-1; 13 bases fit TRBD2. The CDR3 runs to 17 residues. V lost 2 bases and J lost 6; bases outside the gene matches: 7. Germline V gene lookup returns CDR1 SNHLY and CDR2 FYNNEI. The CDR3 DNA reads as TGTGCCAGCAGTGAATCAACTAGCGGGAGGGTCCTCAATGAGCAGTTCTTC. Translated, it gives CASSESTSGRVLNEQFF.

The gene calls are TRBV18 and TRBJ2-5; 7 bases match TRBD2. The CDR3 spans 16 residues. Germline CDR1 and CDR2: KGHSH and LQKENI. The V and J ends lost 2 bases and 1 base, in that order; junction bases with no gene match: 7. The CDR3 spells CASSPLRGNLQETQYF. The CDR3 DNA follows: TGTGCCAGCTCACCATTGCGGGGGAACCTCCAAGAGACCCAGTACTTC.

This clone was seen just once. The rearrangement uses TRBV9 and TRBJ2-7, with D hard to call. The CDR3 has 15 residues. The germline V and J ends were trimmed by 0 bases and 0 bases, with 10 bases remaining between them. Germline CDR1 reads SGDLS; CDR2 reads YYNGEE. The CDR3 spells CASSVGWGGSYEQYF. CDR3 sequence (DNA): TGTGCCAGCAGCGTAGGTTGGGGTGGCTCCTACGAGCAGTACTTC.

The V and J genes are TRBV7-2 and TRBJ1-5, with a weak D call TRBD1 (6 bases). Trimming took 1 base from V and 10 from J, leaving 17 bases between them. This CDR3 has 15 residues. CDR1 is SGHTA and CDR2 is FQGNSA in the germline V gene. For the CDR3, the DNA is TGTGCCAGCAGCTTAGAAACAGGGCCCTCGAGTCCCCAGCATTTT. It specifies CASSLETGPSSPQHF.

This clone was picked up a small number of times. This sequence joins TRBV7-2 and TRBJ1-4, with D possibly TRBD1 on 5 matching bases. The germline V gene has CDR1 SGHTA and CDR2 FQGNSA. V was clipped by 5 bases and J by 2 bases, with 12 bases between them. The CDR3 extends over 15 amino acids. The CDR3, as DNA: TGTGCCAGCAGCCCGGCAAGGGGCACTAATGAAAAACTGTTTTTT. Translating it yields CASSPARGTNEKLFF. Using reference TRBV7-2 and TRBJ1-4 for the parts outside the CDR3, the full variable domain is GAGVSQSPSNKVTEKGKDVELRCDPISGHTALYWYRQSLGQGLEFLIYFQGNSAPDKSGLPSDRFSAERTGGSVSTLTIQRTQQEDSAVYLCASSPARGTNEKLFFGSGTQLSVL.

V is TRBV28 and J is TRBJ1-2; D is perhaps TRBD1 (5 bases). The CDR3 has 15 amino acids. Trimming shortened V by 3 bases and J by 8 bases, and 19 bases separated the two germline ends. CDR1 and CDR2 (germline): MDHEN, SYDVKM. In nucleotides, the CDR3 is TGTGCCAGCAGTTTCGTGTGGGACCTCATAGTGGGCTACACCTTC. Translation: CASSFVWDLIVGYTF.